This is a list of T cell receptor beta chains from one sample in a study of cytomegalovirus exposure and HLA in healthy donors. Sequencing was performed with immunoSEQ multiplex PCR; in TCRdb, only in-frame clones are kept and a portion is missing. Of roughly 160,000 clones listed, around 80% are singletons. The sequenced material came from PBMCs. These receptors were collected from a woman in her fifties or sixties in good health and CMV-seropositive. Both conserved end residues are part of each CDR3. The D gene is left open where the match is weak. Rows may omit the clone size; those that give it use once, few, many or a size class.

V: TRBV5-1
J: TRBJ2-2
size: .
D: .
CDR3: CASSSFRSVNTGELFF
DNA: TGCGCCAGCAGCTCTTTCCGTAGCGTGAACACCGGGGAGCTGTTTTTT

V: TRBV27
J: TRBJ2-4
size: once
D: .
CDR3: CASSRVSDGAGVQYF
DNA: TGTGCCAGCAGCCGTGTTTCCGACGGAGCCGGGGTTCAGTACTTC

V: TRBV11-3
J: TRBJ1-1
size: once
D: .
CDR3: CASSSQVLNTEAFF
DNA: TGTGCCAGCAGCTCCCAGGTGTTGAACACTGAAGCTTTCTTT

V: TRBV5-1
J: TRBJ2-3
size: .
D: TRBD2
CDR3: CASTPAPGTSGSFLTDTQYF
DNA: TGCGCCAGCACCCCCGCCCCAGGGACTAGCGGGAGTTTCCTCACAGATACGCAGTATTTT

V: TRBV11-3
J: TRBJ1-1
size: .
D: .
CDR3: CASSRGNTEAFF
DNA: TGTGCCAGCAGCCGAGGGAACACTGAAGCTTTCTTT

V: TRBV11-2
J: TRBJ2-5
size: once
D: .
CDR3: CASSLAWLEETQYF
DNA: TGTGCCAGCAGCTTAGCTTGGCTAGAAGAGACCCAGTACTTC

V: TRBV15
J: TRBJ2-3
size: .
D: TRBD1
CDR3: CATSRDLTGMTDTQYF
DNA: TGTGCCACCAGCAGAGATCTGACAGGGATGACAGATACGCAGTATTTT

V: TRBV6-5
J: TRBJ2-7
size: .
D: TRBD1
CDR3: CASSRLTGGYEQYF
DNA: TGTGCCAGCAGTCGTTTAACAGGGGGCTACGAGCAGTACTTC

V: TRBV2
J: TRBJ1-3
size: .
D: TRBD1
CDR3: CASRDRISGNTIYF
DNA: TGTGCCAGCAGGGACAGGATCTCTGGAAACACCATATATTTT

V: TRBV27
J: TRBJ2-5
size: once
D: .
CDR3: CASSLSGVRQGLSGETQYF
DNA: TGTGCCAGCAGTTTATCGGGTGTGAGACAGGGACTCTCCGGGGAGACCCAGTACTTC

V: TRBV28
J: TRBJ2-2
size: .
D: TRBD2
CDR3: CASSLVLAGANTGELFF
DNA: TGTGCCAGCAGTTTAGTTCTAGCGGGGGCGAACACCGGGGAGCTGTTTTTT

V: TRBV5-4
J: TRBJ2-5
size: .
D: TRBD1
CDR3: CASSLGDRVETQYF
DNA: TGTGCCAGCAGCTTGGGGGACAGGGTAGAGACCCAGTACTTC

V: TRBV4-3
J: TRBJ2-5
size: .
D: .
CDR3: CASSQATGFQETQYF
DNA: TGCGCCAGCAGCCAGGCTACAGGGTTCCAAGAGACCCAGTACTTC

V: TRBV7-9
J: TRBJ2-2
size: .
D: .
CDR3: CASESNTGELFF
DNA: TGTGCCAGCGAGTCGAACACCGGGGAGCTGTTTTTT

V: TRBV19
J: TRBJ2-7
size: .
D: .
CDR3: CASSEGSSYEQYF
DNA: TGTGCCAGTAGCGAGGGAAGCTCCTACGAGCAGTACTTC

V: TRBV7-9
J: TRBJ1-1
size: .
D: TRBD1
CDR3: CASSPRTGENTEAFF
DNA: TGTGCCAGCAGCCCCCGGACAGGAGAGAACACTGAAGCTTTCTTT

V: TRBV28
J: TRBJ1-2
size: .
D: .
CDR3: CASRLSLGPYGYTF
DNA: TGTGCCAGCAGACTCTCCTTGGGGCCCTATGGCTACACCTTC

V: TRBV27
J: TRBJ2-1
size: .
D: TRBD1
CDR3: CASNDRERNEQFF
DNA: TGTGCCAGCAACGACAGGGAACGCAATGAGCAGTTCTTC

V: TRBV5-1
J: TRBJ2-6
size: .
D: TRBD1
CDR3: CASSLGGQGNFPGANVLTF
DNA: TGCGCCAGCAGCTTGGGGGGACAGGGGAATTTCCCTGGGGCCAACGTCCTGACTTTC

V: TRBV7-2
J: TRBJ2-4
size: .
D: .
CDR3: CASSLQGNIQYF
DNA: TGTGCCAGCAGCTTACAGGGAAACATTCAGTACTTC

V: TRBV18
J: TRBJ1-3
size: .
D: .
CDR3: CASSPPAGSGNTIYF
DNA: TGTGCCAGCTCACCACCCGCAGGGTCTGGAAACACCATATATTTT

V: TRBV19
J: TRBJ1-5
size: .
D: .
CDR3: CASRISGHWPQHF
DNA: TGTGCCAGTCGCATATCAGGGCATTGGCCCCAGCATTTT

V: TRBV4-3
J: TRBJ2-6
size: .
D: .
CDR3: CASSQAREYGSGANVLTF
DNA: TGCGCCAGCAGCCAAGCAAGGGAGTACGGCTCTGGGGCCAACGTCCTGACTTTC

V: TRBV9
J: TRBJ2-2
size: .
D: .
CDR3: CASSSRGNANTGELFF
DNA: TGTGCCAGCAGCTCAAGGGGGAACGCGAACACCGGGGAGCTGTTTTTT

V: TRBV5-1
J: TRBJ1-3
size: .
D: TRBD1
CDR3: CASSSQGAGNTIYF
DNA: TGCGCCAGCAGCTCCCAGGGGGCTGGAAACACCATATATTTT

V: TRBV9
J: TRBJ1-2
size: .
D: .
CDR3: CASSRRRTPGDGYTF
DNA: TGTGCCAGCAGCCGTCGTAGGACACCGGGGGATGGCTACACCTTC

V: TRBV7-9
J: TRBJ1-5
size: .
D: TRBD1
CDR3: CASSRGQGLLNQPQHF
DNA: TGTGCCAGCAGCCGGGGACAGGGGCTTTTAAATCAGCCCCAGCATTTT

V: TRBV7-9
J: TRBJ2-7
size: .
D: .
CDR3: CASSLASPGAEQYF
DNA: TGTGCCAGCAGCTTAGCATCCCCTGGGGCCGAGCAGTACTTC

V: TRBV10-3
J: TRBJ2-3
size: .
D: TRBD2
CDR3: CAISELAGGTTSTDTQYF
DNA: TGTGCCATCAGTGAACTAGCGGGGGGGACTACTAGCACAGATACGCAGTATTTT

V: TRBV7-2
J: TRBJ2-7
size: .
D: TRBD1
CDR3: CASSLRTGYHEQYF
DNA: TGTGCCAGCAGCTTAAGGACAGGGTACCACGAGCAGTACTTC

V: TRBV9
J: TRBJ1-2
size: .
D: .
CDR3: CASSARTGYNGYTF
DNA: TGTGCCAGCAGCGCCCGTACAGGGTATAATGGCTACACCTTC

V: TRBV27
J: TRBJ1-1
size: .
D: .
CDR3: CASSLDLYTEAFF
DNA: TGTGCCAGCAGTTTAGACTTATACACTGAAGCTTTCTTT

V: TRBV5-6
J: TRBJ1-1
size: once
D: .
CDR3: CASSLVQEAFF
DNA: TGTGCCAGCAGCTTAGTACAGGAAGCTTTCTTT

V: TRBV18
J: TRBJ1-4
size: .
D: TRBD1
CDR3: CASSRLTGGDEKLFF
DNA: TGTGCCAGCTCAAGGCTGACAGGGGGAGATGAAAAACTGTTTTTT

V: TRBV7-6
J: TRBJ2-1
size: few
D: TRBD2
CDR3: CASSLGAGGPYNEQFF
DNA: TGTGCCAGCAGCTTAGGCGCGGGGGGGCCCTACAATGAGCAGTTCTTC

V: TRBV4-3
J: TRBJ2-1
size: .
D: .
CDR3: CASSQESGSSYNEQFF
DNA: TGCGCCAGCAGCCAAGAGTCCGGTAGCTCCTACAATGAGCAGTTCTTC

V: TRBV7-2
J: TRBJ1-2
size: .
D: .
CDR3: CASSPTLYGYTF
DNA: TGTGCCAGCAGCCCCACTCTCTATGGCTACACCTTC

V: TRBV11-2
J: TRBJ2-1
size: .
D: TRBD2
CDR3: CASSSRRGDNNEQFF
DNA: TGTGCCAGCAGCTCACGGCGGGGGGACAACAATGAGCAGTTCTTC

V: TRBV2
J: TRBJ1-1
size: .
D: TRBD1
CDR3: CASVWTGGYTEAFF
DNA: TGTGCCAGCGTCTGGACAGGGGGCTACACTGAAGCTTTCTTT

V: TRBV7-2
J: TRBJ2-7
size: .
D: TRBD1
CDR3: CASSLGTGSYEQYF
DNA: TGTGCCAGCAGCTTAGGGACAGGGAGCTACGAGCAGTACTTC

V: TRBV27
J: TRBJ1-1
size: .
D: TRBD1
CDR3: CASSFRPWDRGEAFF
DNA: TGTGCCAGCAGTTTTCGGCCGTGGGACAGGGGTGAAGCTTTCTTT

V: TRBV11-3
J: TRBJ2-7
size: .
D: .
CDR3: CASSLGDSTYEQYF
DNA: TGTGCCAGCAGCTTAGGGGACTCTACCTACGAGCAGTACTTC

V: TRBV7-2
J: TRBJ1-1
size: .
D: .
CDR3: CASRLDTLEAFF
DNA: TGTGCCAGCAGACTTGACACCTTGGAAGCTTTCTTT

V: TRBV5-4
J: TRBJ2-7
size: .
D: .
CDR3: CASSFIQATYEQYF
DNA: TGTGCCAGCAGCTTTATACAGGCCACCTACGAGCAGTACTTC

V: TRBV4-3
J: TRBJ2-5
size: .
D: TRBD1
CDR3: CASSQEQGAWETQYF
DNA: TGCGCCAGCAGCCAAGAGCAGGGGGCATGGGAGACCCAGTACTTC